A single sample gave rise to the 17 T cell receptor beta chains below, sequenced in a study of identical twins (dated by TCRdb to about 2016). Receptors were amplified or captured by 5' RACE. The listed sequencing device is Illumina HiSeq 2000. The public sequencing data were trimmed at Q25 with fastp and processed into clonotypes with MiXCR by TCRdb, which kept only in-frame beta chains. Each record represents a unique CDR3 protein, reported with the most common genes and DNA among its rows. Present in this sample are 250,000 or so distinct CDR3 sequences, approximately 8.6% of which were seen just once. About 3% of the sample rests with the top ten. These data were also reused for a study on yellow fever vaccine responses in identical twins.

Material for sequencing was CD8+ T cells sorted from blood. These TCRs come from a woman aged 18 to 35 in good health.

In this sample, this clonotype turned up a few times. This chain connects TRBV12-3 or TRBV12-4 to TRBJ2-1, with TRBD2 as a possible D gene (6 bases). This CDR3 is 16 amino acids long. V was clipped by 5 bases and J by 7 bases, with 21 bases between them. The CDR3 here is CASSPGGDRGGNEQFF. The CDR3 DNA sequence: TGTGCCAGCAGTCCCGGAGGGGATCGTGGAGGGAATGAGCAGTTCTTC.

This clonotype occurred many times. This rearrangement joins TRBV12-3 or TRBV12-4 to TRBJ2-3; D remains ambiguous. Trimming stripped 4 bases from V and 1 base from J, with 6 bases between. The CDR3 is 13 amino acids. CDR3 in DNA: TGTGCCAGCAGTTCGGCAGGCACAGATACGCAGTATTTT. Its translation is CASSSAGTDTQYF.

This clonotype has a handful of counts. The chain has TRBV9 and TRBJ2-3; D ambiguous. This CDR3 is 14 amino acids long. Germline CDR1 is SGDLS and CDR2 is YYNGEE. V was shortened by 0 bases and J by 3 bases, with 8 bases between the two germline ends. Here the CDR3 DNA reads TGTGCCAGCAGCGTAGAAGTGGGTACAGATACGCAGTATTTT. This translates into CASSVEVGTDTQYF.

This chain uses TRBV4-3 with TRBJ2-7; 8 positions match TRBD1. The CDR3 runs 15 residues. The V gene end was trimmed by 0 bases and the J gene end by 3 bases; junction bases not matched to a gene: 4. Germline values: CDR1 LGHNA, CDR2 YSLEER. The CDR3 protein is CASSQDAGGIYEQYF. The CDR3 nucleotides are TGCGCCAGCAGCCAAGATGCAGGGGGCATCTACGAGCAGTACTTC.

This clonotype was detected many times. The CDR3 sequence: CASTPDRLTQYF. CDR3 sequence (DNA): TGTGCCAGCACTCCGGACAGATTAACGCAGTATTTT. V is TRBV6-5 and J is TRBJ2-3; tentative D call: TRBD1 (6 bases). The CDR3 contains 12 residues. Germline V gives CDR1 MNHEY, CDR2 SVGAGI. V lost 7 bases to trimming and J lost 9 bases, with 14 bases between them.

This clonotype appeared a few times. V usage is TRBV9 and J usage is TRBJ1-3; D gene ambiguous. The ends were cut back, 0 bases at V and 4 bases at J, with 5 bases in the middle. The CDR3 runs 13 residues. Germline V gene data show CDR1 as SGDLS and CDR2 as YYNGEE. The CDR3 protein is CASSVAPGNTIYF. DNA of the CDR3: TGTGCCAGCAGCGTAGCTCCAGGAAACACCATATATTTT.

This clonotype occurred a few times. V and J are TRBV29-1 and TRBJ2-7, with D tentatively TRBD1 (5 bases). CDR3 length equals 12 residues. V was clipped by 6 bases and J by 1 base, with 10 bases between them. Germline values: CDR1 SQVTM, CDR2 ANQGSEA. The CDR3 loop is CSVLQDSYEQYF. Written as DNA, the CDR3 is TGCAGCGTCCTACAGGATTCCTACGAGCAGTACTTC.

The sample holds a few counts of this clonotype. The J gene is TRBJ2-1, the V gene TRBV29-1; no reliable D call. The CDR3 contains 13 residues. Trimming stripped 8 bases from V and 0 bases from J, with 11 bases between. Germline V gene sequence: CDR1 SQVTM, CDR2 ANQGSEA. The CDR3 nucleotides are TGCAGCTCCCACCTTGACTCCTACAATGAGCAGTTCTTC. It is translated as CSSHLDSYNEQFF.

This clonotype came up many times. This chain connects TRBV29-1 to TRBJ2-7, with 9 bases identical to TRBD1. The V and J ends lost 2 bases and 2 bases, in that order; junction bases with no gene match: 7. Germline V gives CDR1 SQVTM, CDR2 ANQGSEA. This CDR3 region has 15 residues. CDR3 in amino acids: CSVELGTGLTYEQYF. The CDR3 DNA follows: TGCAGCGTTGAACTGGGGACAGGGCTTACCTACGAGCAGTACTTC.

V gene TRBV24-1 combines with J gene TRBJ2-7, with TRBD1 identical over 7 bases. V lost 1 base, J lost 5 bases, and 1 base stayed unmatched. This CDR3 has 13 amino acids. CDR1 is KGHDR, CDR2 SFDVKD, per germline. The CDR3 DNA sequence: TGTGCCACCAGTGATTTAGGGGGCCACGAGCAGTACTTC. Translation gives CATSDLGGHEQYF.

The table lists this clonotype with a few counts. The chain's CDR3 is CASSLWGNTDTQYF. The DNA of the CDR3 is TGCGCCAGCAGCCTCTGGGGGAACACAGATACGCAGTATTTT. The chain joins TRBV5-1 to TRBJ2-3; TRBD1 or TRBD2 may be the D gene (5 bases each). Germline CDR1 reads SGHRS; CDR2 reads YFSETQ. The CDR3 spans 14 residues. The V and J ends lost 4 bases and 2 bases respectively, with 11 bases between them.

This chain links TRBV7-9 with TRBJ1-1; D is unclear. CDR1 SEHNR and CDR2 FQNEAQ come from the germline V gene (reference sequence). The CDR3 runs to 13 residues. V was trimmed by 0 bases and J by 6 bases, leaving 8 bases between them. CDR3 amino acids: CASSLAGSPEAFF. The CDR3 DNA sequence: TGTGCCAGCAGCTTAGCGGGGTCGCCTGAAGCTTTCTTT.

This clonotype was seen repeatedly, ten times or more. The rearrangement joins TRBV4-3 to TRBJ2-1, with TRBD2 matching over 8 bases. The J segment lost 2 bases and the V segment lost 1 base, leaving 7 bases of the junction unmatched. Germline loops: CDR1 LGHNA, CDR2 YSLEER. The CDR3 consists of 17 residues. CDR3 coding DNA: TGCGCCAGCAGCCAAGCTCTAGGGACTAGTGCCTACAATGAGCAGTTCTTC. This gives the protein CASSQALGTSAYNEQFF.

The chain carries TRBV4-3 and TRBJ2-7; 8 nucleotides line up with TRBD1. The J segment lost 5 bases and the V segment lost 4 bases, leaving 4 bases of the junction unmatched. The germline V gene has CDR1 LGHNA and CDR2 YSLEER. The CDR3 is 13 amino acids. Here the CDR3 reads CASSRDRGHEQYF. CDR3 sequence (DNA): TGCGCCAGCAGCCGAGACAGGGGACACGAGCAGTACTTC.

The chain combines TRBV6-2 or TRBV6-3 with TRBJ2-7; D might be TRBD1 (5 bases). The germline V gene encodes CDR1 MNHEY and CDR2 SVGEGT. The V end lost 3 bases, the J end lost 2 bases, and 11 bases lay between the germline ends. The CDR3 extends over 14 amino acids. CDR3 nucleotides: TGTGCCAGCAGTTATAAGACAGACGCCTACGAGCAGTACTTC. Its translation: CASSYKTDAYEQYF.

The gene calls are TRBV20-1 and TRBJ2-1, with 7 bases that match TRBD2. Trimming cost V 0 bases and J 1 base; bases outside gene matches: 6. Germline V gene data show CDR1 as DFQATT and CDR2 as SNEGSKA (reference sequence). This CDR3 comprises 16 residues. The CDR3 here is CSARDRREVSYNEQFF. The CDR3 DNA sequence: TGCAGTGCTAGAGATCGCCGGGAGGTGTCCTACAATGAGCAGTTCTTC.

This clonotype was seen a few times. J is TRBJ2-7 and V is TRBV7-9; D possibly corresponds to TRBD1 (5 bases). Between the trimmed V and J ends, which lost 1 base and 5 bases, there was a span of 18 bases. Germline CDR1 reads SEHNR; CDR2 reads FQNEAQ (reference sequence). The CDR3 covers 16 residues. The CDR3 bases are TGTGCCAGCAGCTTAGATCCCCCCCCAGGGTGGCACGAGCAGTACTTC. Amino acids: CASSLDPPPGWHEQYF.